This T cell receptor beta chain was captured in a study of control samples from healthy donors and cancer patients. This CDR3 region has 15 residues. V lost 4 bases to trimming and J lost 6 bases, with 15 bases between them. The V gene's germline CDR1 is LGHDT and CDR2 YNNKEL (reference sequence). Some clones are missing from TCRdb's copy, which holds only in-frame ones; the method was immunoSEQ multiplex PCR. The sample includes 25,000 to 30,000 clones, 87% of them seen just once. Sample: formalin-fixed, paraffin-embedded tissue. The chain combines TRBV3-1 (or the pseudogene TRBV3-2) with TRBJ2-2; D remains ambiguous. The source of this sequence is a female donor with melanoma. Written as DNA, the CDR3 is TGTGCCAGCAGCCGCTACAGCGTTTATTCCGGGGAGCTGTTTTTT. Translating it yields CASSRYSVYSGELFF.